What follows are 15 T cell receptor beta chains derived from one specimen sequenced in a study of cytomegalovirus exposure and HLA in healthy donors. The PCR was carried out with 60 Vbeta primers and 13 Jbeta primers. Assay: immunoSEQ multiplex PCR; the TCRdb copy retains only in-frame clones and omits some. This table has about 160,000 clones, 70% to 80% appearing once. The specimen was PBMCs. All receptors come from a man younger than 30 in good health and CMV-seropositive.

The chain has TRBV5-4 and TRBJ2-1, with 8 positions matching TRBD2. The CDR3 has 16 residues. Trimming took 0 bases from V and 8 from J; bases not matched to a gene: 10. Germline CDR1 is SGHNT and CDR2 is YYREEE (reference sequence). The CDR3 here is CASSLVVSGIIDEQFF. For the CDR3, the DNA is TGTGCCAGCAGCTTGGTTGTTAGCGGGATCATCGATGAGCAGTTCTTC.

The CDR3 DNA is TGCGCCAGCAGCTTGGGGCTAGCGGGAGGGCCCGGCGAAGAGACCCAGTACTTC. It encodes CASSLGLAGGPGEETQYF. V gene TRBV5-1 combines with J gene TRBJ2-5; 12 nucleotides align to TRBD2. Per the germline V gene, CDR1 is SGHRS and CDR2 is YFSETQ. J was trimmed by 3 bases and V by 0 bases; bases with no gene match: 9. This CDR3 has 18 amino acids.

This rearrangement joins TRBV14 to TRBJ2-2; 10 positions match TRBD1. Germline lookup yields CDR1 SGHDN and CDR2 FVKESK. With 4 bases clipped from V and 4 bases from J, the junction kept 3 bases outside the gene matches. CDR3 length: 15 residues. CDR3 residues: CASSLRTGGTGELFF. In DNA, the CDR3 is TGTGCCAGCAGCCTTAGGACAGGGGGCACCGGGGAGCTGTTTTTT.

The chain recombines TRBV7-9 with TRBJ1-6, with 8 nucleotides matching TRBD1. Germline V CDR1 and CDR2: SEHNR, FQNEAQ (reference sequence). The CDR3 spans 14 residues. V lost 3 bases to trimming and J lost 5 bases; unmatched junction nucleotides: 0. The CDR3 region is CASSLTGDNSPLHF. The CDR3 nucleotides are TGTGCCAGCAGCTTGACAGGGGATAATTCACCCCTCCACTTT. Full variable domain (rest looked up from reference TRBV7-9 and TRBJ1-6): DTGVSQNPRHKITKRGQNVTFRCDPISEHNRLYWYRQTLGQGPEFLTYFQNEAQLEKSRLLSDRFSAERPKGSFSTLEIQRTEQGDSAMYLCASSLTGDNSPLHFGNGTRLTVT.

For the CDR3, the DNA is TGCAGCGTGACCGGGACAGGGTCCTACGAGCAGTACTTC. Translating it yields CSVTGTGSYEQYF. The rearrangement joins TRBV29-1 to TRBJ2-7, with 9 bases fitting TRBD1. From germline, CDR1 is SQVTM and CDR2 ANQGSEA. The CDR3 consists of 13 residues. Trimming removed 6 bases from V and 1 base from J; junction bases left unmatched: 4.

This chain connects TRBV6-5 to TRBJ1-2; 7 nucleotides match TRBD1. CDR1 MNHEY and CDR2 SVGAGI come from the germline V gene. Germline trimming cut 5 bases from V and 8 bases from J; bases unmatched to any gene: 11. The CDR3 loop spans 14 amino acids. CDR3 sequence reads: CASSLFGTENGYTF. CDR3 sequence (DNA): TGTGCCAGCAGTCTTTTCGGGACAGAAAACGGCTACACCTTC.

The CDR3 protein is CASSPYRGLTDTQYF. In DNA form, the CDR3 reads TGCGCCAGCAGCCCATACAGGGGGTTGACAGATACGCAGTATTTT. J is TRBJ2-3 and V is TRBV5-1; TRBD1 matches at 8 bases. Trimming took 4 bases from V and 3 from J; bases not matched to a gene: 7. The CDR3 length is 15 residues. CDR1 is SGHRS, CDR2 YFSETQ, per germline.

This sequence joins TRBV27 and TRBJ2-1, with D perhaps matching TRBD2 (6 bases). Germline CDR1 reads MNHEY; CDR2 reads SMNVEV (reference sequence). The V gene lost 6 bases and the J gene lost 3 bases, with 12 bases spanning the gap. CDR3 length: 14 amino acids. The CDR3 region has the DNA TGTGCCAGCAGGCCGGGACTTGGCTACAATGAGCAGTTCTTC. Translated: CASRPGLGYNEQFF.

The rearrangement joins TRBV7-3 to TRBJ2-5; D perhaps matches TRBD2 (7 bases). Germline loops: CDR1 SGHTA, CDR2 FQGTGA. Trimming cost V 5 bases and J 4 bases, with 20 bases left between them. This CDR3 comprises 16 residues. The CDR3 coding sequence is TGTGCCAGCAGCCTCCGTGGGGGGGCCAGGGGAGAGACCCAGTACTTC. It is translated as CASSLRGGARGETQYF.

The rearrangement links TRBV7-8 to TRBJ2-1, with D perhaps TRBD1 (5 bases). Looked up from germline, CDR1 is SGHVS and CDR2 is FQNEAQ. The CDR3 runs to 14 residues. Trimming took off 5 bases at V and 7 bases at J, with 15 bases between the two ends. The CDR3 nucleotides are TGTGCCAGCAGCCGACTGGGGCTACAGAATGAGCAGTTCTTC. Translation: CASSRLGLQNEQFF. The whole variable domain, remainder taken from reference TRBV7-8 and TRBJ2-1, is GAGVSQSPRYKVAKRGQDVALRCDPISGHVSLFWYQQALGQGPEFLTYFQNEAQLDKSGLPSDRFFAERPEGSVSTLKIQRTQQEDSAVYLCASSRLGLQNEQFFGPGTRLTVL.

The chain's CDR3 is CASTTQGSLGNTIYF. CDR3 bases: TGTGCCAGCACGACTCAGGGATCTCTGGGTAACACCATATATTTT. The chain joins TRBV2 to TRBJ1-3; weak D call: TRBD1 (5 bases). Germline values: CDR1 SNHLY, CDR2 FYNNEI. This CDR3 spans 15 amino acids. The V and J ends lost 7 bases and 7 bases respectively, with 20 bases between them.

This clone was counted only a few times. The chain combines TRBV11-2 with TRBJ2-3; possibly TRBD2 for D (6 bases). Germline V gives CDR1 SGHAT, CDR2 FQNNGV. This CDR3 contains 15 residues. V dropped 4 bases and J dropped 1 base, with 12 bases sitting between them. The CDR3 DNA reads TGTGCCAGCAGCTCCCAAGGGACTCGCACAGATACGCAGTATTTT. It is translated as CASSSQGTRTDTQYF.

V and J are TRBV15 and TRBJ1-4; 9 bases map to TRBD1. This CDR3 has 16 amino acids. Germline-derived CDR1 and CDR2 are LNHNV and YYDKDF (reference sequence). The V gene end was trimmed by 0 bases and the J gene end by 9 bases; junction bases not matched to a gene: 8. This CDR3 reads CATSRDGDREFQKLFF. The CDR3 nucleotides read TGTGCCACCAGCAGAGATGGGGACAGGGAATTTCAAAAACTGTTTTTT.

The chain joins TRBV2 to TRBJ1-1; 8 positions agree with TRBD1. This CDR3 has 16 residues. The V gene end was trimmed by 3 bases and the J gene end by 5 bases; junction bases not matched to a gene: 11. Germline values: CDR1 SNHLY, CDR2 FYNNEI. The CDR3 loop is CASSDGQGLTGTEAFF. In DNA, the CDR3 is TGTGCCAGCAGTGATGGACAGGGACTAACTGGGACTGAAGCTTTCTTT.

The CDR3 loop reads CASSGGRREHYNEQFF. The CDR3 DNA is TGTGCCAGCAGCGGGGGGAGGCGGGAGCACTACAATGAGCAGTTCTTC. The chain combines TRBV9 with TRBJ2-1; 7 bases align to TRBD2. The CDR3 is made up of 16 amino acids. The ends lost 3 bases at V and 3 bases at J; junction bases unmatched: 9. Germline V lookup: CDR1 SGDLS, CDR2 YYNGEE.